This T cell receptor beta chain was documented in a study of T-cell reconstitution after alpha-beta-depleted transplantation in children. Study results and caveats: Several hundred expanded graft clones reportedly supplied alpha-beta T cells about two months after transplant. T-cell counts and diversity at one year post-transplant came mainly from newly produced T cells.

Of note for this clonotype: The antigen remains unidentified.

Using unique molecular identifiers, the investigators prepared the TCRbeta library. TCRdb re-called the PCR reads with MiXCR, one entry per CDR3 protein. The data contain about 100,000 distinct CDR3 sequences, less than 6% of them singletons. Germline V gives CDR1 SGHTA, CDR2 FQGNSA. V lost 2 bases and J 0 bases, leaving 5 bases between the germline ends. CDR3 size: 13 residues. The V and J genes are TRBV7-2 and TRBJ2-7; unclear D gene. The TCR comes from a female patient aged 2-15 years who had a stem cell transplant for Fanconi anemia, so the T cells may come from the graft donor. The starting material was PBMCs, mostly from graft donor cells, obtained 60 days after TCRalphabeta/CD19-depleted stem cell transplant. In nucleotides, the CDR3 is TGTGCCAGCAGCTTATACAACTCCTACGAGCAGTACTTC. It translates to CASSLYNSYEQYF.